These 11 T cell receptor beta chains were all obtained from the same sample, sequenced in a study of T cells in tuberculosis. Method: immunoSEQ multiplex PCR; TCRdb's copy keeps in-frame clones and lacks some. Here the sample spans 20,000 to 25,000 clones, 97% being singletons. Sequencing was done on a sample of PBMCs. All receptors come from a donor aged 5-35 years with latent tuberculosis or without tuberculosis infection.

The chain uses TRBV7-2 and TRBJ2-2; maybe TRBD1 (6 bases). The CDR3 length is 15 residues. The ends were cut back, 6 bases at V and 0 bases at J, with 11 bases in the middle. In germline, CDR1 is SGHTA, CDR2 FQGNSA. CDR3 sequence reads: CASSSGVTNTGELFF. The DNA of the CDR3 is TGTGCCAGCAGTTCAGGGGTCACGAACACCGGGGAGCTGTTTTTT.

The V call is TRBV7-8, the J call TRBJ2-1, with TRBD2 matching over 7 bases. CDR1 is SGHVS and CDR2 is FQNEAQ in the germline V gene. There are 15 residues in the CDR3. V gave up 2 bases and J gave up 3 bases; unmatched junction bases: 4. CDR3 bases: TGTGCCAGCAGCTTACTGGCGGGGGTCTACAATGAGCAGTTCTTC. It codes for CASSLLAGVYNEQFF.

The chain uses TRBV7-9 and TRBJ1-2, with D possibly matching TRBD1 (6 bases). The CDR3 sequence is 13 residues long. Per the germline V gene, CDR1 is SEHNR and CDR2 is FQNEAQ (reference sequence). Trimming left V 1 base short and J 8 bases short, with 11 bases between. CDR3 DNA sequence: TGTGCCAGCAGCTTAGGACAGGAAGGGGGCTACACCTTC. It translates to CASSLGQEGGYTF.

J is TRBJ2-5 and V is TRBV5-4; D perhaps matches TRBD1 (5 bases). This CDR3 spans 15 amino acids. Germline CDR1 reads SGHNT; CDR2 reads YYREEE (reference sequence). V lost 0 bases and J lost 2, with 11 bases in between. The CDR3 DNA follows: TGTGCCAGCAGCTTGGTGGCAGGGCCTCAAGAGACCCAGTACTTC. It codes for CASSLVAGPQETQYF.

The V call is TRBV27, the J call TRBJ1-1; TRBD1 aligns across 7 bases. The ends lost 6 bases at V and 6 bases at J; junction bases unmatched: 7. CDR3 length: 13 residues. Germline V gene sequence: CDR1 MNHEY, CDR2 SMNVEV (reference sequence). In nucleotides, the CDR3 is TGTGCCAGCAGCCCCCAAGGGGGCCCTGAAGCTTTCTTT. Amino acid sequence: CASSPQGGPEAFF.

This clone was seen just once. This chain joins TRBV7-9 and TRBJ2-7; D is possibly TRBD1 (6 bases). V was shortened by 3 bases and J by 0 bases, with 12 bases between the two germline ends. The germline V gene has CDR1 SEHNR and CDR2 FQNEAQ (reference sequence). The length of the CDR3 is 15 residues. The DNA of the CDR3 is TGTGCCAGCAGCTTCCTAGCAGGGGACTCCTACGAGCAGTACTTC. It encodes CASSFLAGDSYEQYF.

The chain joins TRBV4-2 to TRBJ2-5; D is unresolved. The DNA end favors TRBJ2-7, so the J call may be wrong. The CDR3 contains 16 residues. Germline V lookup: CDR1 LGHNA, CDR2 YNFKEQ. The CDR3 DNA reads as TGTGCCAGCAGCCAAAAGGATCGGGTGCATGCCTACGAGCAGTACTTC. Its translation is CASSQKDRVHAYEQYF.

J is TRBJ1-2 and V is TRBV28, with a weak D call TRBD1 (5 bases). This CDR3 has 13 amino acids. Germline V CDR1 and CDR2: MDHEN, SYDVKM. Trimming removed 10 bases from V and 6 bases from J, with 18 bases in between. CDR3 in DNA: TGTGCCACCGTACCACCCGGCAGGGATGGCTACACCTTC. Translation: CATVPPGRDGYTF.

The chain uses TRBV5-1 and TRBJ2-2, with 13 positions matching TRBD2. The ends lost 1 base at V and 8 bases at J; junction bases unmatched: 11. Germline CDR1 SGHRS, CDR2 YFSETQ. The CDR3 extends over 18 amino acids. The DNA of the CDR3 is TGCGCCAGCAGCTTGTCGCTACCCGGGACTAGCGGGAAGGGGGAGCTGTTTTTT. Its translation is CASSLSLPGTSGKGELFF.

This clone was seen once. The chain employs TRBV28 and TRBJ2-1; 8 nucleotides line up with TRBD1. Unmatched junction bases numbered 12, after V lost 3 bases and J lost 5 bases. Looked up from germline, CDR1 is MDHEN and CDR2 is SYDVKM. This CDR3 has 17 residues. This CDR3 reads CASSLVAGTGINNEQFF. CDR3 nucleotides: TGTGCCAGCAGTTTGGTAGCCGGGACAGGAATAAACAATGAGCAGTTCTTC.

CDR3 sequence (DNA): TGTGCCAGCAACACACGTATTTCTGATACGCAGTATTTT. Residues: CASNTRISDTQYF. The rearrangement joins TRBV6-6 to TRBJ2-3; D gene uncertain. Trimming took 7 bases from V and 6 from J, leaving 14 bases between them. CDR1 is MNHNY and CDR2 is SVGAGI in the germline V gene (reference sequence). The CDR3 is made up of 13 amino acids.